One sample yielded the 12 T cell receptor beta chains listed below, sequenced in a study of T cells in Graves' hyperthyroidism and ophthalmopathy. The source material, RNA transcripts, was used to amplify TCR beta CDR3 regions. A set of HTBI primers served as the primers for a first-round RT-PCR of the TCR CDR3. MiXCR, run by TCRdb on the multiplex PCR reads, gives a single entry per CDR3 protein. This table holds around 350,000 distinct CDR3 sequences, about 14% found once. The sample was blood. These TCRs come from a woman in her twenties or thirties with Graves' ophthalmopathy.

This clonotype was detected ten times or more. The chain carries TRBV27 and TRBJ1-2, with 11 bases aligning to TRBD1. Germline CDR1 reads MNHEY; CDR2 reads SMNVEV (reference sequence). V was clipped by 4 bases and J by 2 bases; unmatched bases: 12. CDR3 length equals 18 residues. The CDR3 sequence: CASSSRTGGSDRNYGYTF. Written as DNA, the CDR3 is TGTGCCAGCAGTTCCCGGACAGGGGGCTCAGATCGAAACTATGGCTACACCTTC.

This clonotype was counted ten times or more. The J gene is TRBJ2-1, the V gene TRBV3-1; D call uncertain. Deletions cut 4 bases from V and 7 bases from J, with 14 bases between. The CDR3 totals 14 residues. CDR1 LGHDT and CDR2 YNNKEL come from the germline V gene (reference sequence). CDR3: CASSPRPVQNEQFF. CDR3 sequence (DNA): TGTGCCAGCAGCCCCCGCCCGGTACAAAATGAGCAGTTCTTC.

This clonotype was detected ten times or more. CDR3 amino acids: CATSRVGQGRTDTQYF. CDR3 DNA: TGTGCCACCAGCAGAGTGGGACAGGGGAGGACAGATACGCAGTATTTT. This chain connects TRBV15 to TRBJ2-3; 10 positions agree with TRBD1. CDR1 and CDR2 from the germline V gene are LNHNV and YYDKDF (reference sequence). The CDR3 contains 16 residues. V lost 1 base, J lost 3 bases, and 4 bases stayed unmatched.

Only one count was recorded for this clonotype. Given a much more abundant clone one base away, this may be a read error. V is TRBV7-2 and J is TRBJ1-4, with 11 bases that match TRBD1. Germline trimming cut 2 bases from V and 7 bases from J; bases unmatched to any gene: 6. CDR1 and CDR2 (germline): SGHTA, FQGNSA. The CDR3 loop spans 16 amino acids. CDR3 sequence reads: CASSLPGQGVSEKLFF. CDR3 coding DNA: TGTGCCAGCAGCTTACCGGGACAGGGGGTAAGTGAAAAACTGTTTTTT.

This clonotype has ten or more counts. The CDR3 DNA sequence: TGTGCCAGCAGTTCCCCACCCGAACGAGACTATGGCTACACCTTC. Its protein is CASSSPPERDYGYTF. The V gene is TRBV28, the J gene TRBJ1-2; D is undetermined. V was clipped by 4 bases and J by 3 bases, with 15 bases between them. Germline V gene lookup returns CDR1 MDHEN and CDR2 SYDVKM. The CDR3 extends over 15 amino acids.

This clonotype was seen at least ten times. The chain joins TRBV28 to TRBJ2-7; 7 bases map to TRBD1. Germline CDR1 and CDR2: MDHEN and SYDVKM. V was pared by 6 bases and J by 0 bases, with 8 bases of the junction left unmatched. The CDR3 is 15 residues long. CDR3 nucleotide sequence: TGTGCCAGCAGAACCAGACAGGGCACCTCCTACGAGCAGTACTTC. Amino acid sequence: CASRTRQGTSYEQYF.

This clonotype was found many times. V and J are TRBV28 and TRBJ1-5; D is unresolved. Germline assignment: CDR1 MDHEN and CDR2 SYDVKM. Trimming stripped 3 bases from V and 3 bases from J, with 9 bases between. This CDR3 contains 14 residues. The DNA of the CDR3 is TGTGCCAGCAGTTTTATCTGGGACAATCAGCCCCAGCATTTT. This translates into CASSFIWDNQPQHF.

This clonotype has a count of ten or more. V gene TRBV20-1 combines with J gene TRBJ2-3; 8 bases agree with TRBD2. The germline CDR1 and CDR2 sequences are DFQATT and SNEGSKA (reference sequence). CDR3 length: 16 amino acids. Trimming cost V 5 bases and J 1 base; bases outside gene matches: 11. The CDR3 loop reads CSAGALAGKRTDTQYF. The CDR3 nucleotides are TGCAGTGCTGGGGCCTTAGCGGGGAAGCGCACAGATACGCAGTATTTT.

V is TRBV6-1 and J is TRBJ1-5; TRBD1 agrees at 7 bases. CDR1 MNHNS and CDR2 SASEGT come from the germline V gene. CDR3 length: 19 amino acids. After removal of 5 bases from V and 3 bases from J, the junction contained 19 bases not matched to a gene. The CDR3 DNA is TGTGCCAGCAGTCCCATAGGGGGCCTCAAGGGGCCTTCCAATCAGCCCCAGCATTTT. It codes for CASSPIGGLKGPSNQPQHF.

The rearrangement uses TRBV6-4 and TRBJ2-3; 12 bases map to TRBD2. Trimming took 8 bases from V and 2 from J; bases not matched to a gene: 2. The CDR3 consists of 14 residues. In germline, CDR1 is MRHNA, CDR2 SNTAGT. DNA of the CDR3: TGTGCCAGCTCTAGCGGGGGGGCCACAGATACGCAGTATTTT. The encoded protein is CASSSGGATDTQYF.

The sample holds a few counts of this clonotype. The chain uses TRBV6-1 and TRBJ2-4; D remains unclear. CDR1 is MNHNS, CDR2 SASEGT, per germline. Deletions cut 4 bases from V and 6 bases from J, with 7 bases between. The CDR3 totals 12 residues. CDR3 DNA sequence: TGTGCCAGCAGTGTTTTGGTAAACATTCAGTACTTC. Protein: CASSVLVNIQYF.

The V call is TRBV28, the J call TRBJ1-2; D unresolved. The CDR3 is 16 residues long. Trimming took off 6 bases at V and 2 bases at J, with 19 bases between the two ends. Germline loops: CDR1 MDHEN, CDR2 SYDVKM. The CDR3 is CASRGQVVGKNYGYTF. DNA of the CDR3: TGTGCCAGCAGGGGCCAGGTTGTGGGGAAAAACTATGGCTACACCTTC.